The text below deals with one T cell receptor (beta chain). The CDR3 loop spans 14 amino acids. Trimming cost V 2 bases and J 1 base, with 9 bases left between them. Looked up from germline, CDR1 is KGHSH and CDR2 is LQKENI. The data originate from a study of cytomegalovirus exposure and HLA in healthy donors. Primers included in the PCR were 60 Vbeta and 13 Jbeta primers. Using immunoSEQ multiplex PCR, the repertoire was profiled, and TCRdb retains in-frame clones only, with some absent. This sample has 150,000 or so clones; around 80% occur once, and the top ten carry less than 2%. This chain connects TRBV18 to TRBJ2-7; TRBD2 is a possible D gene (6 bases). Sequences were obtained from PBMCs. This TCR was recovered from a man aged 35-49 years in good health and CMV-seronegative. The DNA for the CDR3 is TGTGCCAGCTCACCAGCTGGAGGGTCCTACGAGCAGTACTTC. Encoded protein: CASSPAGGSYEQYF. The full variable domain, rest sourced from reference TRBV18 and TRBJ2-7, is NAGVMQNPRHLVRRRGQEARLRCSPMKGHSHVYWYRQLPEEGLKFMVYLQKENIIDESGMPKERFSAEFPKEGPSILRIQQVVRGDSAAYFCASSPAGGSYEQYFGPGTRLTVT.